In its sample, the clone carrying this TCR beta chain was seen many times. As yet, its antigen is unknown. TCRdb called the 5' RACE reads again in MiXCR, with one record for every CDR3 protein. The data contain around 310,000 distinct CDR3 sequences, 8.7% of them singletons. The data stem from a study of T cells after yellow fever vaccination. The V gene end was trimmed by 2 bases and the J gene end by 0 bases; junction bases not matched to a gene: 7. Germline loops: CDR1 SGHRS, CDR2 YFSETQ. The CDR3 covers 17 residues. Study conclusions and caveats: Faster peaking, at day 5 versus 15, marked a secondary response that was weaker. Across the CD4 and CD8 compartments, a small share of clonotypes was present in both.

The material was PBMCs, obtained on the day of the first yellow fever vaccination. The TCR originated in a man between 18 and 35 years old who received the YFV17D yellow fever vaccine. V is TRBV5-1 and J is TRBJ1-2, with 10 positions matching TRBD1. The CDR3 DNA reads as TGCGCCAGCAGCTTAAATCCTGACAGGGGGCCTAACTATGGCTACACCTTC. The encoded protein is CASSLNPDRGPNYGYTF.